The 2 T cell receptor beta chains in this list originate from one sample, sequenced in a study of blood T cell repertoires in COVID-19. TCRdb's table, derived via immunoSEQ multiplex PCR, lists solely in-frame clones and lacks some. Of about 92,000 clones listed, over 60% were seen once; the top ten hold about 8.4%. The sample consisted of peripheral blood. The receptors stem from a man in his fifties or sixties who had recovered from COVID-19.

The gene calls are TRBV1 and TRBJ1-1; TRBD1 is the table's D call, not checked against the DNA. TRBV1 is a recognized pseudogene. This CDR3 region has 17 residues. CDR3 sequence: CTSSLDPQWLLNTEAFF. The CDR3 DNA reads TGCACCAGCAGCCTAGACCCCCAGTGGCTCCTGAACACTGAAGCTTTCTTT.

This chain connects TRBV2 to TRBJ1-2; unclear D gene. Per the germline V gene, CDR1 is SNHLY and CDR2 is FYNNEI. The CDR3 spans 11 residues. V was cut by 4 bases and J by 3 bases, with 3 bases left in between. CDR3 DNA: TGTGCCAGCAGTGCTCACTATGGCTACACCTTC. Its protein is CASSAHYGYTF.